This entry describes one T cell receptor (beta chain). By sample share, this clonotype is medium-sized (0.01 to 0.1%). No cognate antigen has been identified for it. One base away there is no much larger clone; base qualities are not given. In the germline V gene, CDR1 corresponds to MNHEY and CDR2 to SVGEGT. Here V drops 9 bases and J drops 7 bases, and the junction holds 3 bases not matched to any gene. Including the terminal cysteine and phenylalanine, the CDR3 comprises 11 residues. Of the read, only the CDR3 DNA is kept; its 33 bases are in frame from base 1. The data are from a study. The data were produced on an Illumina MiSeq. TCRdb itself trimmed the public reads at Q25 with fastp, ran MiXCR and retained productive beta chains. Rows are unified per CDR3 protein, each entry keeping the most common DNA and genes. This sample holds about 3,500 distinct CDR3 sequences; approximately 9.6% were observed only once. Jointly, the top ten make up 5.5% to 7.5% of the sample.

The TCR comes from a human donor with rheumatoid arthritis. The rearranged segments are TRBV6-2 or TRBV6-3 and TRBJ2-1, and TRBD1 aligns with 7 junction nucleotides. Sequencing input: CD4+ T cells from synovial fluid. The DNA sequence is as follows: TGTGCCAGTGGGACAGTGAATGAGCAGTTCTTC. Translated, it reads CASGTVNEQFF.